This T cell receptor beta chain was sequenced in a study of human T cells and chemical hapten exposure. Turning to the study itself: Across its approximately 25 weeks, the study gave patients weekly diphenylcyclopropenone doses to the scalp. TCR yields per sample varied mostly from small pooled library volume differences.

TCRdb re-analysed the RACE reads in MiXCR, keeping a single row per CDR3 protein. The profile shows a few hundred thousand distinct CDR3 sequences, 5% to 6.5% of them singletons. Time point reported: pre-sensitization, week 0. Treatment defined: therapeutic diphenylcyclopropenone sensitization with weekly scalp DPC. Donation of samples came from alopecia patients who were 18 to 70 years old and suitable for DPC. The authors' total RNA extraction used unfractionated whole blood. This clonotype was detected a few times. The CDR3 is made up of 16 amino acids. Deletions cut 5 bases from V and 2 bases from J, with 19 bases between.

This chain uses TRBV12-3 or TRBV12-4 with TRBJ2-7; D might be TRBD1 (6 bases). The clonotype originates from a woman under 30 with alopecia areata. Some clones in this sample may be carry-over from other donors' samples. This material consisted of whole blood, taken in connection with sensitization to the hapten diphenylcyclopropenone (DPC). CDR3 protein: CASSRDFPGVPYEQYF. The CDR3, as DNA: TGTGCCAGCAGTCGAGACTTTCCAGGGGTACCCTACGAGCAGTACTTC.